These T cell receptor beta chains were read from a single sample in a study of early T cells in non-severe SARS-CoV-2 infection. In TCRdb, the 5' RACE reads were re-called with MiXCR into one record per CDR3 protein. The data show 75,000 to 90,000 distinct CDR3 sequences, around 13% seen once. Sequenced sample: whole blood. The origin of the receptors is an adult who was a healthcare worker with PCR-confirmed SARS-CoV-2 infection or an uninfected control (not recorded which). Both conserved end residues are part of each CDR3.

TRBV7-2,TRBJ2-2,CASSSQTLVSFTGELFF
TRBV19,TRBJ2-1,CASSSWAGGSPYNEQFF
TRBV4-2,TRBJ2-7,CASSQDHLEQYF
TRBV28,TRBJ1-1,CASTETANTEAFF
TRBV7-2,TRBJ2-1,CASSLLGPQYNEQFF
TRBV25-1,TRBJ2-7,CASSERPGVGGGQYEQYF
TRBV20-1,TRBJ2-1,CSAATGTHNEQFF
TRBV28,TRBJ1-2,CASSLDSRSHRNTF
TRBV29-1,TRBJ2-3,CSVDMGDTQYF
TRBV5-4,TRBJ1-4,CASSPGRTEEKLFF
TRBV20-1,TRBJ2-7,CSARRQGTAVEQYF
TRBV7-9,TRBJ2-7,CASSLGYGDSPYEQYF
TRBV20-1,TRBJ2-5,CSARVRGLETQYF
TRBV11-2,TRBJ2-1,CASSLAGLADNEQFF
TRBV5-4,TRBJ2-7,CASSLGQGRFYEQYF
TRBV12-3/TRBV12-4,TRBJ2-7,CASSSSVYEQYF
TRBV29-1,TRBJ2-3,CSVERTDTQYF
TRBV27,TRBJ1-1,CASSINQGPNTEAFF
TRBV7-6,TRBJ2-7,CASSLSRTSGEYEQYF
TRBV7-9,TRBJ2-7,CASSLKVFQGIPYEQYF
TRBV29-1,TRBJ1-2,CSSLEREHGYTF
TRBV6-5,TRBJ2-2,CASSPNVPGLAGGGPRTGELFF
TRBV19,TRBJ2-2,CASSRLTASEHTGELFF
TRBV11-2,TRBJ1-1,CASSNRGFYMNTEAFF
TRBV20-1,TRBJ2-2,CSASIRGSVTGELFF
TRBV7-2,TRBJ1-3,CASSLVVGSGNTIYF
TRBV20-1,TRBJ2-7,CSARLAGEVGEQYF
TRBV5-1,TRBJ2-1,CASSSRERGEQFF
TRBV6-2/TRBV6-3,TRBJ1-1,CASSPGLPGNTEAFF
TRBV7-9,TRBJ2-7,CASSVGTPTYEQYF
TRBV28,TRBJ2-7,CASSFSGATYEQYF
TRBV3-1,TRBJ1-1,CASSPDDREAFF
TRBV3-1,TRBJ2-5,CASSPWQETQYF
TRBV7-9,TRBJ1-1,CASSSPPNREWRNTEAFF
TRBV10-2,TRBJ1-1,CASSRGGPEAFF
TRBV28,TRBJ2-1,CASNGGRSSYNEQFF
TRBV12-3/TRBV12-4,TRBJ2-3,CASSLTRDLTDTQYF
TRBV9,TRBJ1-1,CASSLGGREGSEAFF
TRBV7-9,TRBJ2-7,CASSFVYGLSYEQYF
TRBV5-1,TRBJ2-5,CASSLGAARYQETQYF
TRBV7-9,TRBJ2-7,CASSSPKSSGDPYEQYF
TRBV6-4,TRBJ2-1,CASSADYPNEQFF
TRBV6-2/TRBV6-3,TRBJ2-1,CASSLKAGVRNEQFF
TRBV28,TRBJ1-5,CASSSTQGPQHF
TRBV28,TRBJ2-6,CASRPSVNSGANVLTF
TRBV27,TRBJ1-1,CATLGQGNTEAFF
TRBV5-6,TRBJ2-6,CASALRDRGLSGANVLTF
TRBV12-3/TRBV12-4,TRBJ1-2,CASSLARGGNYGYTF
TRBV20-1,TRBJ2-1,CSAREASGGNEQFF
TRBV6-2/TRBV6-3,TRBJ1-3,CASTSGNTIYF
TRBV18,TRBJ2-3,CASSTGPDTQYF
TRBV12-3/TRBV12-4,TRBJ2-3,CASSLPATDTQYF
TRBV12-3/TRBV12-4,TRBJ1-6,CASSHRGTGNNSPLHF
TRBV7-6,TRBJ2-2,CASSRRVVRTNTGELFF
TRBV18,TRBJ2-2,CASSPDRGRNTGELFF